The 2 T cell receptor beta chains listed next were all sequenced from one sample in a study of T-cell memory formation after mild COVID-19. TCRdb processed the 5' RACE reads anew with MiXCR; each CDR3 protein has one entry. The table has 300,000 to 400,000 distinct CDR3 sequences, 14% seen once. The sample consisted of PBMCs or a T cell subset sorted from them (not recorded which). The receptor source for this set is a man younger than 35 who had mild COVID-19 (a few samples of this study predate the infection). Cell type and time point are not known.

The table lists this clonotype with many counts. This chain links TRBV18 with TRBJ2-1, with D perhaps TRBD2 (6 bases). Germline V gene data show CDR1 as KGHSH and CDR2 as LQKENI. V lost 3 bases to trimming and J lost 7 bases, with 10 bases between them. The CDR3 has 13 amino acids. CDR3 nucleotides: TGTGCCAGCTCACCCGGACTATCAAATGAGCAGTTCTTC. This sequence encodes CASSPGLSNEQFF.

This clonotype was seen only a few times. V gene TRBV12-3 or TRBV12-4 combines with J gene TRBJ2-7; D unclear. The CDR3 consists of 15 residues. V was cut by 6 bases and J by 0 bases, with 15 bases left in between. The CDR3 protein is CASSHVDRPSYEQYF. As DNA, the CDR3 is TGTGCCAGCAGCCATGTTGATCGACCCTCCTACGAGCAGTACTTC.